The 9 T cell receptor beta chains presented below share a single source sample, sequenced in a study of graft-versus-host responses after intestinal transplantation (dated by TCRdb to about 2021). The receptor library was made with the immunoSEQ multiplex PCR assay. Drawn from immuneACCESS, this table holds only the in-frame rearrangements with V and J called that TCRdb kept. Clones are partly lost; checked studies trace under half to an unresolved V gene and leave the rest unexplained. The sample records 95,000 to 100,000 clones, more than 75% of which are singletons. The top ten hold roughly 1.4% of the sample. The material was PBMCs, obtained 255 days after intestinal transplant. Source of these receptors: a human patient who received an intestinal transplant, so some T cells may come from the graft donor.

Here the CDR3 DNA reads TGTGCCAGCAGTGAACAGGGACTAGCGGGGGCGGATACGCAGTATTTT. This gives the protein CASSEQGLAGADTQYF. V is TRBV6-1 and J is TRBJ2-3; 14 positions agree with TRBD2. Trimming removed 2 bases from V and 6 bases from J; junction bases left unmatched: 4. This CDR3 spans 16 amino acids. CDR1 is MNHNS, CDR2 SASEGT, per germline.

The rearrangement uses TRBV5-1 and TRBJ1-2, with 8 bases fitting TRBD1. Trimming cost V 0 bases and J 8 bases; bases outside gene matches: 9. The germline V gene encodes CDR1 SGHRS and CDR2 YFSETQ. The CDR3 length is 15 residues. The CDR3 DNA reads TGCGCCAGCAGCTTGGACTCCGGGACAGGTGAAGGCTACACCTTC. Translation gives CASSLDSGTGEGYTF.

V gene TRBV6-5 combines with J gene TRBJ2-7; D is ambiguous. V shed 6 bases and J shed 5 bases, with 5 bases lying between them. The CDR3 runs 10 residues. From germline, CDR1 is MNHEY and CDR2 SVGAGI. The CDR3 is CASSPDEQYF. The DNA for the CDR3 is TGTGCCAGCAGCCCGGACGAGCAGTACTTC.

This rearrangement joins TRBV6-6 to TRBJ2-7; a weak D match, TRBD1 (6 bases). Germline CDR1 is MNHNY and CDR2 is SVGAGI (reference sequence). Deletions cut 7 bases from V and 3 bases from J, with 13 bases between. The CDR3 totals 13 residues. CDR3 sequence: CASTGAGSYEQYV. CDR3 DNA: TGTGCCAGCACAGGGGCAGGGAGCTACGAGCAGTACGTC.

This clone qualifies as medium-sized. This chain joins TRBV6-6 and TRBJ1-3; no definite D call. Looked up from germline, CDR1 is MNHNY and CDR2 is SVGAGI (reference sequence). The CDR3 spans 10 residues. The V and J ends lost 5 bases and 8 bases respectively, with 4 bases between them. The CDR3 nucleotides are TGTGCCAGCAGTCGAGACACCATATATTTT. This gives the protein CASSRDTIYF.

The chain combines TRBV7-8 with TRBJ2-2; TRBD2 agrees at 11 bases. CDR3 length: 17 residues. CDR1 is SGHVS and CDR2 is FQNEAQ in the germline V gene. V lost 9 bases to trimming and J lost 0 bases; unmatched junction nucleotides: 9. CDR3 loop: CASGGLAESANTGELFF. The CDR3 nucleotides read TGTGCCAGTGGGGGACTAGCGGAATCGGCGAACACCGGGGAGCTGTTTTTT.

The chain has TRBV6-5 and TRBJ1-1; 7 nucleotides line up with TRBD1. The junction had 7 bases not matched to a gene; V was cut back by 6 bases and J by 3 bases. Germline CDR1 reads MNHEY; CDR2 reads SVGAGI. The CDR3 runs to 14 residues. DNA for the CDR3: TGTGCCAGCAGCCAAGGACAGGAGTACACTGAAGCTTTCTTT. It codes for CASSQGQEYTEAFF.

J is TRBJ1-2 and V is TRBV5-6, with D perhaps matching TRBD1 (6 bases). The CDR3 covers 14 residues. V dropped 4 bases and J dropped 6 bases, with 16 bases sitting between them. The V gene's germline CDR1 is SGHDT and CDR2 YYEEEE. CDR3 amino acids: CASSTSGGVDGYTF. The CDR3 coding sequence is TGTGCCAGCAGCACGAGTGGGGGCGTGGATGGCTACACCTTC. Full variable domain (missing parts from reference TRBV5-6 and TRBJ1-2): DAGVTQSPTHLIKTRGQQVTLRCSPKSGHDTVSWYQQALGQGPQFIFQYYEEEERQRGNFPDRFSGHQFPNYSSELNVNALLLGDSALYLCASSTSGGVDGYTFGSGTRLTVV.

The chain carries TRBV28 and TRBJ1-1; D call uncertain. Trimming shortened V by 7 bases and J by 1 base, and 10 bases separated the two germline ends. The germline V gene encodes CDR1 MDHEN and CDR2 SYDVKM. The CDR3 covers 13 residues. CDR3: CASTQTPNTEAFF. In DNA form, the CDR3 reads TGTGCCAGCACTCAAACACCGAACACTGAAGCTTTCTTT.